The sequence of this T cell receptor (beta chain) was determined in a study of blood T cell repertoires in COVID-19. Study-wide context: Spain, Italy and the United States supplied samples that represented acute and convalescent COVID-19. T cells, B-cell-depleted T cells, or PBMCs provided the cDNA or gDNA that served as material.

J lost 1 base, V lost 1 base, and 1 base had no gene match. This CDR3 comprises 16 residues. Germline V gene data show CDR1 as SNHLY and CDR2 as FYNNEI. Original methodology: By means of reference gene primer amplification, nucleated cell counts were estimated. Assay used: immunoSEQ multiplex PCR; TCRdb lists only in-frame clones, some missing. That table is the source of V, J and clone size, and D and trimming were worked out from the DNA. Of 350,000 to 400,000 clones listed, around 87% are singletons. Material: PBMCs or T cells enriched from blood (not recorded which). This chain connects TRBV2 to TRBJ2-2; 9 bases fit TRBD1. This sequence originates from a man in his forties in a cohort exposed to, infected with or recovered from COVID-19 (not recorded which). Here the CDR3 reads CASSEDRGRNTGELFF. The CDR3 region has the DNA TGTGCCAGCAGTGAAGACAGGGGGCGGAACACCGGGGAGCTGTTTTTT.